The 18 T cell receptor beta chains given below trace back to one sample, sequenced in a study of T cells after yellow fever vaccination. TCRdb analysed the 5' RACE reads with MiXCR anew, one entry per CDR3 protein. The sample shows 500,000 to 650,000 distinct CDR3 sequences, roughly an eighth of them seen only once. Specimen: PBMCs, collected on the day of the yellow fever booster vaccination. The receptors were sampled from a man aged 25-45 years who received the YFV17D yellow fever vaccine.

In its sample, this clonotype was seen a few times. The CDR3 DNA reads TGTGCCAGCAGCCTCCTACAGGGGAATAATGAAAAACTGTTTTTT. As protein: CASSLLQGNNEKLFF. V is TRBV5-6 and J is TRBJ1-4; 7 bases align to TRBD1. CDR1 SGHDT and CDR2 YYEEEE come from the germline V gene. V lost 4 bases and J lost 4; bases outside the gene matches: 7. This CDR3 has 15 amino acids.

The chain joins TRBV11-2 to TRBJ2-1; 8 nucleotides line up with TRBD2. This CDR3 spans 15 amino acids. J was trimmed by 6 bases and V by 1 base; bases with no gene match: 5. Germline V lookup: CDR1 SGHAT, CDR2 FQNNGV. The CDR3, as DNA: TGTGCCAGCAGCTTAGTCGGGGGGGGACTCAATGAGCAGTTCTTC. Its protein is CASSLVGGGLNEQFF. The entire variable domain, with the rest obtained from reference TRBV11-2 and TRBJ2-1, is as follows: EAGVAQSPRYKIIEKRQSVAFWCNPISGHATLYWYQQILGQGPKLLIQFQNNGVVDDSQLPKDRFSAERLKGVDSTLKIQPAKLEDSAVYLCASSLVGGGLNEQFFGPGTRLTVL.

A remark on this clonotype: Relative to the germline gene, one junction end is altered; a read error may explain this. The genes are TRBV20-1 and TRBJ2-7, with 12 bases identical to TRBD2. Germline V gene data show CDR1 as DFQATT and CDR2 as SNEGSKA (reference sequence). The CDR3 sequence is 15 residues long. The CDR3, as DNA: TGCTGTGCTAGTGGACTAGCGGGAAGGTCCTACGAGCAGTACTTC. This codes for CCASGLAGRSYEQYF.

This clonotype was recorded at least ten times. The CDR3 coding sequence is TGTGCCAGCAATATAAATAGCAATCAGCCCCAGCATTTT. This translates into CASNINSNQPQHF. The chain employs TRBV6-2 or TRBV6-3 and TRBJ1-5; D uncertain. The CDR3 is 13 residues long. V lost 7 bases and J lost 0, with 7 bases in between. Germline lookup yields CDR1 MNHEY and CDR2 SVGEGT.

The chain recombines TRBV18 with TRBJ2-1; 8 nucleotides agree with TRBD2. CDR3 size: 15 residues. CDR1 is KGHSH and CDR2 is LQKENI in the germline V gene. Trimming removed 3 bases from V and 7 bases from J; junction bases left unmatched: 8. The CDR3 DNA reads as TGTGCCAGCTCACCGATGAGCGGGAGAGTAAATGAGCAGTTCTTC. Translated, it gives CASSPMSGRVNEQFF.

The chain is built from TRBV10-1 and TRBJ2-7; tentatively, D is TRBD1 or TRBD2 (5 bases each). The CDR3 is made up of 14 amino acids. The ends were cut back, 2 bases at V and 2 bases at J, with 10 bases in the middle. CDR1 WNHNN and CDR2 SYGVQD come from the germline V gene (reference sequence). Here the CDR3 reads CASSEGGLAYEQYF. Written as DNA, the CDR3 is TGCGCCAGCAGTGAGGGGGGTCTAGCCTACGAGCAGTACTTC.

The genes are TRBV20-1 and TRBJ2-2, with 12 nucleotides matching TRBD2. Germline V CDR1 and CDR2: DFQATT, SNEGSKA (reference sequence). Losses at the gene ends were 0 bases for V and 6 bases for J; bases not matched to a gene: 11. This CDR3 has 18 residues. The CDR3 DNA reads TGCAGTGCTAGAGATCGGGCAGGACTAGCGGGATTGGCCGGGGAGCTGTTTTTT. Encoded protein: CSARDRAGLAGLAGELFF.

The chain joins TRBV27 to TRBJ1-4; D call uncertain. V lost 5 bases and J lost 4, with 8 bases in between. The CDR3 has 13 residues. Germline V gene lookup returns CDR1 MNHEY and CDR2 SMNVEV (reference sequence). CDR3 bases: TGTGCCAGCAGTACCCGGCGTAATGAAAAACTGTTTTTT. Its translation: CASSTRRNEKLFF.

There are many counts of this clonotype. The rearrangement joins TRBV29-1 to TRBJ2-2, with TRBD1 matching over 10 bases. Germline values: CDR1 SQVTM, CDR2 ANQGSEA. The V segment lost 7 bases and the J segment 7 bases; nucleotides outside the gene matches: 12. CDR3 length: 15 residues. This CDR3 is CSATRGQGTVGELFF. The CDR3 nucleotides are TGCAGCGCCACCCGGGGACAGGGGACGGTCGGGGAGCTGTTTTTT.

This clonotype was seen more than once but under ten times. V usage is TRBV4-3 and J usage is TRBJ1-6, with a tentative D call TRBD1 (6 bases). This CDR3 is 15 amino acids long. The V end lost 4 bases, the J end lost 10 bases, and 17 bases lay between the germline ends. From germline, CDR1 is LGHNA and CDR2 YSLEER. The CDR3 protein is CASSRGHTGRSPLHF. Written as DNA, the CDR3 is TGCGCCAGCAGCCGAGGCCATACAGGGCGGTCACCCCTCCACTTT.

This chain connects TRBV18 to TRBJ2-5; 9 bases match TRBD2. Germline V gene data show CDR1 as KGHSH and CDR2 as LQKENI. This CDR3 has 16 residues. V gave up 1 base and J gave up 1 base; unmatched junction bases: 4. The CDR3 DNA reads TGTGCCAGCTCACCACTCCGACTAGCGGTCCAAGAGACCCAGTACTTC. The encoded protein is CASSPLRLAVQETQYF. Looking up the rest from reference TRBV18 and TRBJ2-5 gives the full variable domain: NAGVMQNPRHLVRRRGQEARLRCSPMKGHSHVYWYRQLPEEGLKFMVYLQKENIIDESGMPKERFSAEFPKEGPSILRIQQVVRGDSAAYFCASSPLRLAVQETQYFGPGTRLLVL.

The chain recombines TRBV18 with TRBJ1-1; 10 positions agree with TRBD1. V shed 3 bases, J shed 5 bases, and the junction held 3 bases outside the gene matches. Looked up from germline, CDR1 is KGHSH and CDR2 is LQKENI. This CDR3 region has 14 residues. The CDR3 reads CASSPGTGVTEAFF. The CDR3 DNA is TGTGCCAGCTCACCTGGGACAGGGGTGACTGAAGCTTTCTTT. The full variable domain, with the rest looked up from reference TRBV18 and TRBJ1-1, is NAGVMQNPRHLVRRRGQEARLRCSPMKGHSHVYWYRQLPEEGLKFMVYLQKENIIDESGMPKERFSAEFPKEGPSILRIQQVVRGDSAAYFCASSPGTGVTEAFFGQGTRLTVV.

This clonotype was picked up a small number of times. DNA of the CDR3: TGTGCCAGTACTCCTATGCGGGACAGCCACTCCCGCTACACCTTC. Protein product: CASTPMRDSHSRYTF. V usage is TRBV19 and J usage is TRBJ1-2; TRBD1 matches 7 bases. CDR3 length: 15 amino acids. Unmatched junction bases numbered 17, after V lost 7 bases and J lost 9 bases. The germline gives CDR1 LNHDA, CDR2 SQIVND (reference sequence).

This chain uses TRBV20-1 with TRBJ2-1; D tentatively reads TRBD1 or TRBD2 (7 bases each). The germline V gene encodes CDR1 DFQATT and CDR2 SNEGSKA (reference sequence). This CDR3 is built from 15 residues. The V and J ends lost 1 base and 9 bases respectively, with 19 bases between them. The CDR3 DNA sequence: TGCAGTGCTAGAGCTCTCCGGGGGGACAGAATTGAGCAGTTCTTC. This gives the protein CSARALRGDRIEQFF.

The chain employs TRBV25-1 and TRBJ2-3; maybe TRBD1 (5 bases). CDR3 length: 19 amino acids. Germline V gene lookup returns CDR1 MGHDK and CDR2 SYGVNS. V was pared by 0 bases and J by 0 bases, with 19 bases between. CDR3 in amino acids: CASSEYYPDTGSSTDTQYF. The CDR3 nucleotides are TGTGCCAGCAGTGAATATTACCCCGACACAGGCTCTAGCACAGATACGCAGTATTTT.

This clonotype has more than one count but fewer than ten. V usage is TRBV5-1 and J usage is TRBJ2-3; 13 positions agree with TRBD2. V was pared by 3 bases and J by 5 bases, with 9 bases of the junction left unmatched. Germline values: CDR1 SGHRS, CDR2 YFSETQ. The CDR3 extends over 17 amino acids. For the CDR3, the DNA is TGCGCCAGCAGCTCCCCAGGACTAGCGGGAGTTCAAGATACGCAGTATTTT. This codes for CASSSPGLAGVQDTQYF.

This clonotype has a handful of counts. V is TRBV5-4 and J is TRBJ2-1, with 7 bases aligning to TRBD2. The germline gives CDR1 SGHNT, CDR2 YYREEE (reference sequence). CDR3 length: 15 residues. J lost 7 bases, V lost 4 bases, and 11 bases had no gene match. The CDR3 DNA sequence: TGTGCCAGCAGCCGAGCGGGGTCGCTTGCGAATGAGCAGTTCTTC. Translating it yields CASSRAGSLANEQFF.

This clonotype was counted between two and nine times. The chain recombines TRBV24-1 with TRBJ2-1; 12 bases line up with TRBD2. Germline values: CDR1 KGHDR, CDR2 SFDVKD. This CDR3 is 18 amino acids long. J gave up 8 bases and V 4 bases, and 14 bases lay outside the gene matches. The CDR3 coding sequence is TGTGCCACCAGTGACTCCTCTAGCGGGAGGGCCGAAAAGCATGAGCAGTTCTTC. This codes for CATSDSSSGRAEKHEQFF.